Detailed here is one T cell receptor (beta chain). Antigen unknown. Trimming pared 1 base from V and 2 bases from J, leaving 13 bases between. The CDR3 runs to 16 residues. Per germline, CDR1 SEHNR and CDR2 FQNEAQ (reference sequence). This specimen belongs to a study of blood T cells in healthy people across ages. Overall study findings and caveats: Across the age range, TCR beta diversity per million T cells fell in a roughly linear way.

Using a J-beta primer mix together with a sample-barcoded 5' primer, a second PCR was run for 7 to 11 cycles. TCRdb re-called the 5' RACE reads through MiXCR, storing one row per CDR3 protein. The top ten clones hold around 3% of a sample with 600,000 to 900,000 distinct CDR3 sequences, around 25% of them seen once. These data also featured in a second study, about T cells of mothers and their children. From that paper: RNA was extracted, and all of it went into cDNA synthesis at around 1.5 ug per 15 ul.

V usage is TRBV7-9 and J usage is TRBJ2-3; D may be TRBD1 or TRBD2 (5 bases each). The sample consisted of blood. This TCR came from a boy aged 5-17 years in good health. The DNA for the CDR3 is TGTGCCAGCAGCTTAGATTCGGGGCTTCCCACAGATACGCAGTATTTT. This encodes CASSLDSGLPTDTQYF.